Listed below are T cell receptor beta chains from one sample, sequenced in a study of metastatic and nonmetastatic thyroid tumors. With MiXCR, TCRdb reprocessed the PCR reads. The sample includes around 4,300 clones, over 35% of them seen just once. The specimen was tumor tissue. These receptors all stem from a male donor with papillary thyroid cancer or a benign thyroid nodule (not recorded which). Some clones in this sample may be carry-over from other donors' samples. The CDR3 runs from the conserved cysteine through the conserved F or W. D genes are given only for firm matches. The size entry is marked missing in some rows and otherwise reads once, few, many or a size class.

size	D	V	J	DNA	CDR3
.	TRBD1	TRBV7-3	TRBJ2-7	TGTGCCAGCAGCCCGGGACAGGGACTCTACGAGCAGTACTTC	CASSPGQGLYEQYF
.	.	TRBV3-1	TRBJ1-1	TGTGCCAGCAGCCCCCAGGGGCCCCGTGAAGCTTTCTTT	CASSPQGPREAFF
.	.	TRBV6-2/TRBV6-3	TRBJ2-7	TGTGCCAGCAGTTACAGGGCCAACTCCTACGAGCAGTACTTC	CASSYRANSYEQYF
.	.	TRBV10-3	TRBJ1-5	TGTGCCATCGGAACAGGAGATAGCAATCAGCCCCAGCATTTT	CAIGTGDSNQPQHF
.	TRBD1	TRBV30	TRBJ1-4	TGTGCCTGGAGTGTACGGACAGGGGTGAATGAAAAACTGTTTTTT	CAWSVRTGVNEKLFF
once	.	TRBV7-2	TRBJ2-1	TGTGCCAGCAGCTTAGCTAGCTTAGACGGACATGAGCAGTTCTTC	CASSLASLDGHEQFF
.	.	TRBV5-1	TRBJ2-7	TGCGCCAGCAGCCTAAAAGAACAGGGTAATGATCTCGAGCAGTACTTC	CASSLKEQGNDLEQYF
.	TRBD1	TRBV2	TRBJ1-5	TGTGCCAGCTCAGGGGGCACAAGCAATCAGCCCCAGCATTTT	CASSGGTSNQPQHF
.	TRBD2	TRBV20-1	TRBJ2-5	TGCAGTGCTACGGGCGCTAGCGGACAAGAGACCCAGTACTTC	CSATGASGQETQYF
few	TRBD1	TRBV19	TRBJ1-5	TGTGCCAGCCCGGGACAGCACAATCAGCCCCAGCATTTT	CASPGQHNQPQHF
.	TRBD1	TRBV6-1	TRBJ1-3	TGTGCCAGCAGATCTACAGGGGGCGAGAACACCATATATTTT	CASRSTGGENTIYF
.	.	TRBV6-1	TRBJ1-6	TGTGCCAGCGGGCAGGGGAATTCACCCCTCCACTTT	CASGQGNSPLHF
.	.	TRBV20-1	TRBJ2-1	TGCAGTAAGAGGGGGGAATACTCACTTGAGCAGTTCTTC	CSKRGEYSLEQFF
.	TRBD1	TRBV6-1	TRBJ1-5	TGTGCCAGCAGTCCCGGGACAGGGGGTACAAGCAATCAGCCTCAGCATTTT	CASSPGTGGTSNQPQHF
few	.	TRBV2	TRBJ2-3	TGTGCCAGCAGTAGGACAACTAGCACAGATACGCAGTATTTT	CASSRTTSTDTQYF
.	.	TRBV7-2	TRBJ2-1	TGTGCCAGCAGCTTAGCCAGCCTCAATGAGCAGTTCTTC	CASSLASLNEQFF
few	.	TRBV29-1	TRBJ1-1	TGCAGCGTTGAACAGGTCACTGAAGCTTTCTTT	CSVEQVTEAFF
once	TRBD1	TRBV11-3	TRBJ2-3	TGTGCCAGCAGCTTAGAGACAGGGAGCACAGATACGCAGTATTTT	CASSLETGSTDTQYF
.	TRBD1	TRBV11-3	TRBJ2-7	TGTGCCAGCACTAGGACAGGGCTCTACGAGCAGTACTTC	CASTRTGLYEQYF
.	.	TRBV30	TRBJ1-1	TGTGCCTGGAGGACCAGGGAAACGACTGAAGCTTTCTTT	CAWRTRETTEAFF
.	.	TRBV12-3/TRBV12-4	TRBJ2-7	TGTGCCAGCATTCCTACCCGCCCTCTCCCCTACGAGCAGTACTTC	CASIPTRPLPYEQYF
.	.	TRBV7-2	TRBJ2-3	TGTGCCAGCAGCTTAGCCTACCCGGGGGAAGATACGCAGTATTTT	CASSLAYPGEDTQYF
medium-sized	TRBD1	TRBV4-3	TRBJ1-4	TGCGCCAGCAGCCAGTGGACAGGGACTAATGAAAAACTGTTTTTT	CASSQWTGTNEKLFF
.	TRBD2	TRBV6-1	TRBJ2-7	TGTGCCAGCAGTGAACTAGCGGGGTACGAGCAGTACTTC	CASSELAGYEQYF
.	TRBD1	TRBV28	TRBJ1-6	TGTGCCAGCAGTTTAGGGACAGGGGATTCACCCCTCCACTTT	CASSLGTGDSPLHF
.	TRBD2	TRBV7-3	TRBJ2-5	TGTGCCAGCAGCTTACGAGCGGGGGGGCTCGGAGAGACCCAGTACTTC	CASSLRAGGLGETQYF
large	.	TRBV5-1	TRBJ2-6	TGCGCCAGCAGTCGTACAGGAGGGGGGGCCAACGTCCTGACTTTC	CASSRTGGGANVLTF
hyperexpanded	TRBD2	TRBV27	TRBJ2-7	TGTGCCAGCAGTAAGACTAGCGGGAGCTACGAGCAGTACTTC	CASSKTSGSYEQYF
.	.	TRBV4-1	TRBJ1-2	TGCGCCAGCAGCCATGCGGACGGCACCTATGGCTACACCTTC	CASSHADGTYGYTF
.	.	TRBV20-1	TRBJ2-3	TGCAGTGCTAGTCAGGAGGCCAGTAATACGCAGTATTTT	CSASQEASNTQYF
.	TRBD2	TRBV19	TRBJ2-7	TGTGCCAGTAGTCGGACTAGCGGGAGCTTCTACGAGCAGTACTTC	CASSRTSGSFYEQYF
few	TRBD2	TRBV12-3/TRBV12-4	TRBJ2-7	TGTGCCAGCAGTTATCGGGGGGGAGAGCAGTACTTC	CASSYRGGEQYF
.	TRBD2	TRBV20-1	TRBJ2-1	TGCAGTGACCAGCAACTAGCGCTCTCCTACAATGAGCAGTTCTTC	CSDQQLALSYNEQFF
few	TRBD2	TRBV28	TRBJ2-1	TGTGCCAGCAGTTTGGGGGCTAGCGGGAAAAATGAGCAGTTCTTC	CASSLGASGKNEQFF
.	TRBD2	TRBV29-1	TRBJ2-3	TGCAGCCCGGGGGGGCGGAGGTCCAAAAAAGGTACGCAGTATTTT	CSPGGRRSKKGTQYF
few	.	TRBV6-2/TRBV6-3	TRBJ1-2	TGTGCCAGCAGTTACCGGACAGCCGATGGCTACACCTTC	CASSYRTADGYTF
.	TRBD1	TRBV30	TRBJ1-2	TGTGCCAGACGAAAACAGGGGGCGACTGGCTACACCTTC	CARRKQGATGYTF
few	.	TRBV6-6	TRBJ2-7	TGTGCCAGCAGTTACTCGATCACAGGGAACGAGCAGTACTTC	CASSYSITGNEQYF
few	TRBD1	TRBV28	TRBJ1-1	TGTGCCGGCGGATACAGGGGCCCTGAAGCTTTCTTT	CAGGYRGPEAFF
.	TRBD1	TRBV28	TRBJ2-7	TGTGCCAGCAGTTTAGGGACAGGAGTCTACGAGCAGTACTTC	CASSLGTGVYEQYF
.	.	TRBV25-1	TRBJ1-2	TGTGCCAGCAGTGAAAATCGGCAGGTTGGCTACACCTTC	CASSENRQVGYTF
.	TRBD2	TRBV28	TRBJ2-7	TGTGCCAGCAGTCAACCGGGACTAGCGCACTACGAGCAGTACTTC	CASSQPGLAHYEQYF
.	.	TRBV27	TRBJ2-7	TGTGCCAGCAGTTTTAATCCAACCGCCTACGAGCAGTACTTC	CASSFNPTAYEQYF
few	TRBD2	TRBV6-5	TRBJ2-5	TGTGCCAGCAGTTACCGCGGGAGGGAGACCCAGTACTTC	CASSYRGRETQYF
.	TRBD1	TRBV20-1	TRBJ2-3	TGCAGTGCTAGACAGGGGGCGCTTGATACGCAGTATTTT	CSARQGALDTQYF
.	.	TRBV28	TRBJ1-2	TGTGCCAGCAGTTTTGGTGGGGTACGAGGCTACACCTTC	CASSFGGVRGYTF
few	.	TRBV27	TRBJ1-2	TGTGCCAGCAGTGCTTGGACAGAGCCTAACTATGGCTACACCTTC	CASSAWTEPNYGYTF
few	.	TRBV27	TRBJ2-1	TGTGCCAGCTCATACAGGGAGGGGGTAGGGTACAATGAGCAGTTCTTC	CASSYREGVGYNEQFF
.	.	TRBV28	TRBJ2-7	TGTGCCAGCAGTCCAACCCCGACCGGGTCCAAATACGAGCAGTACTTC	CASSPTPTGSKYEQYF
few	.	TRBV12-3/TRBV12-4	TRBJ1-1	TGTGCCAGCCGCCCAGGGAACACTGAAGCTTTCTTT	CASRPGNTEAFF
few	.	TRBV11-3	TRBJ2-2	TGTGCCAGCAGCTTCGACACCGGGGAGCTGTTTTTT	CASSFDTGELFF
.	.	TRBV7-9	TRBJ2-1	TGTGCCAGCAGATCTGCTGGTACCTACAATGAGCAGTTCTTC	CASRSAGTYNEQFF
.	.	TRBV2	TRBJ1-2	TGTGCCAGCAGGAGGGGACTCGATGCTGGCTACACCTTC	CASRRGLDAGYTF
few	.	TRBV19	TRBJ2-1	TGTGCCAGTAGAGGGGTAGCGTCGACCTACAATGAGCAGTTCTTC	CASRGVASTYNEQFF
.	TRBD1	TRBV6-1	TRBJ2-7	TGTGCCAGCGGAAGGGCCTCGGGACAGGGCCTCTACGAGCAGTACTTC	CASGRASGQGLYEQYF
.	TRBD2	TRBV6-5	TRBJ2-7	TGTGCCAGCAGTTACTCGAGTTCGCTAGCGGTAAACTACGAGCAGTACTTC	CASSYSSSLAVNYEQYF
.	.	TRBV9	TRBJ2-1	TGTGCCAGCAGCCGGGACTGGAGCTCCTACAATGAGCAGTTCTTC	CASSRDWSSYNEQFF
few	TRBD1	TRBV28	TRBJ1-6	TGTGCCAGCAGTCGCGACAGGGGGCGTAATTCACCCCTCCACTTT	CASSRDRGRNSPLHF
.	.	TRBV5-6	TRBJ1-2	TGTGCCAGCAGCTTAGAGCCGGCGAAACTGAACTATGGCTACACCTTC	CASSLEPAKLNYGYTF
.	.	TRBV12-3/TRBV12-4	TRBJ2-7	TGTGCCAGCAGTGGGGAGGTCTACGAGCAGTACTTC	CASSGEVYEQYF